This T cell receptor (beta chain) was recovered during a study of regulatory T cells in long-lasting Graves disease. The time point here: newly diagnosed GD, antithyroid drugs for less than 3 months. PBMC RNA served as the TCR library source. The table lists this clonotype with a few counts. Investigators prepared the TCR beta libraries by applying iRepertoire HTBI primers and Arm-PCR of CDR3 regions. Via MiXCR, TCRdb re-called the multiplex PCR reads, giving one row per CDR3 protein. The data hold roughly 380,000 distinct CDR3 sequences, with about a sixth observed a single time. This CDR3 has 14 residues. Trimming pared 7 bases from V and 1 base from J, leaving 11 bases between. Germline assignment: CDR1 LNHDA and CDR2 SQIVND (reference sequence). A further study also used this sample, focusing on T cells in Graves' hyperthyroidism and ophthalmopathy.

The source was peripheral blood mononuclear cells (PBMCs), collected at new diagnosis, from a patient treated with antithyroid drugs. The TCR comes from a man aged 40-49 years with Graves disease. The chain recombines TRBV19 with TRBJ2-1; D is uncertain. The CDR3 reads CASTRSPSYNEQFF. The CDR3 bases are TGTGCCAGTACTCGATCACCTTCCTACAATGAGCAGTTCTTC. The full variable domain, in which reference TRBV19 and TRBJ2-1 provide the parts outside the CDR3, is DGGITQSPKYLFRKEGQNVTLSCEQNLNHDAMYWYRQDPGQGLRLIYYSQIVNDFQKGDIAEGYSVSREKKESFPLTVTSAQKNPTAFYLCASTRSPSYNEQFFGPGTRLTVL.